The source of this T cell receptor beta chain is a study of blood T cell repertoires in COVID-19. Assay used: immunoSEQ multiplex PCR; TCRdb lists only in-frame clones, some missing. Found here are some 70,000 clones, over 75% of them singletons; the top ten hold about 6.6%. V lost 0 bases and J 4 bases, leaving 14 bases between the germline ends. The germline V gene has CDR1 SGHDT and CDR2 YYEEEE. The CDR3 extends over 16 amino acids. This clone showed up just a few times. The chain carries TRBV5-6 and TRBJ1-5; D remains ambiguous. The sequenced material came from peripheral blood. This clonotype was obtained from a man aged 50 to 60 with active COVID-19. The CDR3: CASSLATAGENQPQHF. The DNA of the CDR3 is TGTGCCAGCAGCTTGGCCACGGCTGGGGAGAATCAGCCCCAGCATTTT. The full variable domain, in which reference TRBV5-6 and TRBJ1-5 provide the parts outside the CDR3, is DAGVTQSPTHLIKTRGQQVTLRCSPKSGHDTVSWYQQALGQGPQFIFQYYEEEERQRGNFPDRFSGHQFPNYSSELNVNALLLGDSALYLCASSLATAGENQPQHFGDGTRLSIL.